The T cell receptor (beta chain) under discussion was sequenced for a study of blood T cell repertoires in COVID-19 (dated by TCRdb to the early 2020s). In the study overall: Samples from collaborators originated in the United States, Italy and Spain and spanned both the acute and convalescent phases of COVID-19. The samples were drawn from the first 160 participants of the ongoing ImmuneRACE study and from 1,200 or so subjects provided by 6 global collaborators. The material from the prospective study consisted of cDNA or gDNA derived from T cells, B-cell-depleted T cells, or PBMCs. The repertoires were released in a freely available public database intended as a resource for research on the immune response to SARS-CoV-2. Subjects who had been exposed to COVID-19, were actively infected with it, or had recovered from it provided the deeply sampled blood TCRbeta repertoires that made up the dataset. HLA class I and class II types, where available, came from metadata supplied by the sample provider rather than from assay-based typing. Nearly every sample came with metadata listing a de-identified subject ID, COVID-19 status, age in years and sex. The study at large found these results: How much clinical and demographic metadata was included differed by source and by participant, and the metadata was provided uncurated.

Details on this clone: What this receptor recognizes is not known. Within one base of it there is no much larger clone, and no base qualities were kept.

One collaborating source in Seattle enrolled patients during active infection and followed them longitudinally through the course of disease. The collaborating institutions used their own protocols to collect whole blood in K2EDTA tubes. Collaborator samples were shipped for TCRbeta analysis as frozen whole blood, isolated PBMCs, or DNA extracted from either sample type. Including cysteine and phenylalanine, the CDR3 has 14 amino acids. Only the CDR3 DNA is retained, 42 bases long and in frame from the first base. Germline trimming: 5 bases from V, 3 bases from J; junction bases outside gene matches: 4. From the germline V gene, CDR1 is MNHEY and CDR2 is SVGAGI. The immunoSEQ Assay, a bias-controlled multiplex PCR, was used to amplify TCRbeta CDR3 regions from genomic DNA. Per the original workflow: Within the assay, amplification of reference gene primers was used to estimate how many nucleated cells each sample contained. Sequence reads were collapsed and filtered to measure the absolute abundance of every unique TCRbeta CDR3 rearrangement. For each sample, productive Simpson clonality was calculated as the square root of Simpson's diversity index across productive rearrangements. TCRdb retrieved this table from immuneACCESS and kept in-frame rearrangements only. Not all clones are present; in checked studies, unresolved V genes account for under half, and no reason is known for the remainder. For V, J and clone size, that table is used; D and trimming come from the DNA. Present in this sample are around 270,000 clones, approximately 83% of which were seen just once. Less than 20% of the sample goes to the ten largest clones.

This TCR was recovered from a person aged 65 to 79 with COVID-19, enrolled during active disease. This chain is built from TRBV6-5 and TRBJ2-7; 10 of the junction bases match TRBD2. Sequenced: peripheral blood. The CDR3 reads CASSPGLAYYEQYF. The DNA reads as follows: TGTGCCAGCAGTCCGGGACTAGCGTACTACGAGCAGTACTTC.